This T cell receptor (beta chain) was captured by sequencing in a study of shared clonotypes between healthy human individuals. This table comes from immunoSEQ multiplex PCR, and its TCRdb copy is limited to in-frame clones, with some not included. The sample holds about 2 million clones, just under 95% seen once. Only CD45RO-negative cells positively selected for CCR7 counted as naive CD8 cells, so terminally differentiated effector memory CD45RA+ cells were excluded. This CDR3 comprises 15 residues. V was cut by 1 base and J by 2 bases, with 9 bases left in between. CDR1 and CDR2 (germline): MGHRA, YSYEKL.

The receptor was derived from a man aged 18 to 30 in good health. The sample was naive CD8+ T cells sorted from blood. The J gene is TRBJ1-5, the V gene TRBV4-1; no clear D. Here the CDR3 reads CASSQVRGGNQPQHF. In DNA form, the CDR3 reads TGCGCCAGCAGCCAAGTCCGTGGGGGCAATCAGCCCCAGCATTTT.